The rows below give T cell receptor beta chains drawn from one sample of a study of CD4 T cells in relation to SARS-CoV-2 and coronaviruses. Data came from immunoSEQ multiplex PCR; TCRdb stores just in-frame clones and leaves some out. The sample shows around 31,000 clones, under 80% of them seen only once. No antigen has been assigned to these receptors. The sample consisted of memory CD4+ T cells from PBMCs, cultured in vitro. The receptors stem from an adult with COVID-19. CDR3s include the opening cysteine and the closing phenylalanine or tryptophan. D genes are given only for firm matches. Clone size, where shown, is once, few, many, or a class for clones that have expanded.

>TRBJ2-1|TRBV7-2|once|TRBD2
CASSLGASGRSKQFF
TGTGCCAGCAGCCTGGGGGCTAGCGGGAGGAGCAAGCAGTTCTTC
>TRBJ1-4|TRBV28|NA|NA
CASSLPTMRGVKLFF
TGTGCCAGCAGTTTACCGACAATGAGGGGGGTAAAACTGTTTTTT
>TRBJ1-2|TRBV6-5|NA|TRBD1
CASSRRGQGNYGYTF
TGTGCCAGCAGTCGTCGGGGACAGGGGAACTATGGCTACACCTTC
>TRBJ1-3|TRBV5-1|once|NA
CASSISSGNTIYF
TGCGCCAGCTCTATAAGCTCTGGAAACACCATATATTTT
>TRBJ2-5|TRBV3-1/TRBV3-2|NA|NA
CASSQGDGRQETQYF
TGTGCCAGCAGCCAAGGGGACGGGAGACAAGAGACCCAGTACTTC
>TRBJ2-1|TRBV18|NA|NA
CASSPFSGQIYNEQFF
TGTGCCAGCTCACCTTTCTCCGGACAGATCTACAATGAGCAGTTCTTC
>TRBJ1-1|TRBV28|NA|TRBD1
CASIFQGDAEAFF
TGTGCCAGCATCTTTCAGGGGGACGCTGAAGCTTTCTTT
>TRBJ1-5|TRBV19|NA|NA
CASSKQGQGPQHF
TGTGCCAGTAGTAAGCAGGGGCAGGGGCCCCAGCATTTT
>TRBJ2-6|TRBV29-1|NA|NA
CSVGQSSGANVLTF
TGCAGCGTTGGACAGAGCTCTGGGGCCAACGTCCTGACTTTC
>TRBJ2-7|TRBV2|NA|NA
CASNRGSYEQYF
TGTGCCAGCAATCGGGGCTCCTACGAGCAGTACTTC
>TRBJ2-1|TRBV5-6|few|NA
CASSLSYEQFF
TGTGCCAGCAGCTTGAGTTATGAGCAGTTCTTC
>TRBJ2-2|TRBV2|NA|NA
CASWEDSGGELFF
TGTGCCAGCTGGGAGGACTCGGGAGGGGAGCTGTTTTTT
>TRBJ2-7|TRBV7-2|NA|NA
CASSSQWGASYEQYF
TGTGCCAGCAGCTCCCAGTGGGGGGCTTCCTACGAGCAGTACTTC
>TRBJ1-4|TRBV4-1|NA|NA
CASSPRLAGNEKLFF
TGCGCCAGCAGTCCAAGATTGGCAGGGAATGAAAAACTGTTTTTT
>TRBJ2-1|TRBV7-9|NA|TRBD2
CASIPGTSVNEQFF
TGTGCCAGCATCCCGGGGACTAGCGTCAATGAGCAGTTCTTC
>TRBJ2-5|TRBV3-1/TRBV3-2|NA|NA
CASSQGALEGATQYF
TGTGCCAGCAGCCAAGGGGCATTAGAGGGCGCGACCCAGTACTTC
>TRBJ2-1|TRBV2|NA|NA
CASSGEGTSQFF
TGTGCCAGCAGTGGAGAAGGGACGTCGCAGTTCTTC
>TRBJ2-7|TRBV5-8|NA|NA
CASRTTGVFDEQYF
TGTGCCAGCAGAACCACGGGGGTCTTTGACGAGCAGTACTTC
>TRBJ2-7|TRBV18|few|NA
CASSPRQGTTYEQYF
TGTGCCAGCTCACCAAGGCAGGGCACTACCTACGAGCAGTACTTC
>TRBJ1-3|TRBV29-1|NA|NA
CSVGAGNTIYF
TGCAGCGTGGGAGCTGGAAACACCATATATTTT
>TRBJ2-7|TRBV10-3|once|TRBD2
CAISEQAGVTYEQYF
TGTGCCATCAGTGAGCAAGCGGGAGTTACCTACGAGCAGTACTTC
>TRBJ1-4|TRBV5-1|NA|TRBD1
CASSTTGQGAYEKLFF
TGCGCCAGCAGCACAACGGGACAGGGGGCCTATGAAAAACTGTTTTTT
>TRBJ2-7|TRBV28|NA|NA
CASTRPGLGSYEQYF
TGTGCCAGCACCAGACCCGGACTGGGCTCCTACGAGCAGTACTTC
>TRBJ1-1|TRBV2|NA|NA
CASTTQAEAFF
TGTGCCAGCACCACCCAGGCTGAAGCTTTCTTT
>TRBJ1-2|TRBV27|NA|TRBD1
CASSGQGYGYTF
TGTGCCAGCAGTGGACAGGGTTATGGCTACACCTTC
>TRBJ2-5|TRBV7-9|once|TRBD2
CASSPWTSGNQETQYF
TGTGCCAGCAGCCCCTGGACTAGCGGGAACCAAGAGACCCAGTACTTC
>TRBJ2-3|TRBV28|NA|NA
CASSLTGPDTQYF
TGTGCCAGCAGTCTAACAGGGCCCGATACGCAGTATTTT
>TRBJ2-3|TRBV19|NA|NA
CASSPVGITDTQYF
TGTGCCAGTAGCCCCGTGGGAATTACAGATACGCAGTATTTT
>TRBJ1-1|TRBV2|NA|TRBD1
CARGQVNTEAFF
TGTGCCAGGGGACAGGTGAACACTGAAGCTTTCTTT
>TRBJ2-3|TRBV27|NA|NA
CASSMVAHPTDTQYF
TGTGCCAGCAGTATGGTGGCGCACCCCACGGATACGCAGTATTTT
>TRBJ2-7|TRBV30|NA|NA
CAWSILGRGGEQYF
TGTGCCTGGAGTATCTTAGGTAGGGGGGGAGAGCAGTACTTC
>TRBJ2-7|TRBV4-3|once|TRBD1
CASSHQQGASGYEQYF
TGCGCCAGCAGCCACCAACAGGGGGCGAGCGGCTACGAGCAGTACTTC
>TRBJ1-5|TRBV30|few|NA
CAWNRNSNQPQHF
TGTGCCTGGAACAGGAATAGCAATCAGCCCCAGCATTTT
>TRBJ2-7|TRBV5-1|NA|NA
CASSFGGLGEQYF
TGCGCCAGCAGCTTCGGGGGATTGGGTGAGCAGTACTTC
>TRBJ2-7|TRBV4-1|NA|NA
CASSQVPQGSKYEQYF
TGCGCCAGCAGCCAAGTTCCCCAGGGCTCTAAGTACGAGCAGTACTTC
>TRBJ2-7|TRBV4-2|once|NA
CASSQDPLGSYEQYF
TGTGCCAGCAGCCAAGATCCGTTGGGCTCCTACGAGCAGTACTTC
>TRBJ2-1|TRBV7-3|NA|TRBD1
CASSKTGDGYNEQFF
TGTGCCAGCAGCAAGACAGGGGACGGGTACAATGAGCAGTTCTTC
>TRBJ2-5|TRBV4-2|few|TRBD2
CASSQTSGSIKEETQYF
TGTGCCAGCAGCCAAACTAGCGGGAGTATCAAGGAAGAGACCCAGTACTTC
>TRBJ2-7|TRBV7-9|few|TRBD2
CASSSGTSVIYEQYF
TGTGCCAGCAGCTCGGGGACTAGCGTAATCTACGAGCAGTACTTC
>TRBJ2-1|TRBV6-5|once|TRBD2
CASCRLAGANEQFF
TGTGCCAGCTGCAGACTAGCGGGAGCGAATGAGCAGTTCTTC
>TRBJ2-3|TRBV5-1|NA|TRBD2
CASSLDGTSLSTQYF
TGCGCCAGCAGCTTGGACGGGACTAGCCTTAGTACGCAGTATTTT
>TRBJ2-1|TRBV18|NA|TRBD2
CASSPGTSGSVNEQFF
TGTGCCAGCTCACCTGGGACTAGCGGGAGTGTCAATGAGCAGTTCTTC
>TRBJ1-4|TRBV18|NA|NA
CASSPGLVENEKLFF
TGTGCCAGCTCACCAGGGCTGGTTGAAAATGAAAAACTGTTTTTT
>TRBJ2-3|TRBV6-1|NA|NA
CASSEGMADTQYF
TGTGCCAGCAGTGAAGGGATGGCAGATACGCAGTATTTT
>TRBJ1-1|TRBV6-5|once|NA
CASRRTLTMNTEAFF
TGTGCCAGCAGGAGGACCTTGACAATGAACACTGAAGCTTTCTTT
>TRBJ2-7|TRBV19|NA|NA
CASSTSLGGAYEQYF
TGTGCCAGTAGTACAAGCCTGGGCGGGGCCTACGAGCAGTACTTC
>TRBJ2-1|TRBV5-1|few|NA
CASSLFTGSYNEQFF
TGCGCCAGCAGCTTGTTTACAGGCTCCTACAATGAGCAGTTCTTC
>TRBJ2-3|TRBV27|NA|TRBD2
CASSLFPLGLAGGGDTQYF
TGTGCCAGCAGTTTATTTCCCCTTGGACTAGCGGGAGGAGGAGATACGCAGTATTTT
>TRBJ2-3|TRBV2|NA|NA
CASSENGRDTQYF
TGTGCCAGCAGTGAAAACGGAAGAGATACGCAGTATTTT
>TRBJ2-7|TRBV7-9|NA|TRBD2
CASSSDLEIAGGYEQYF
TGTGCCAGCAGCAGCGATTTAGAGATAGCGGGAGGCTACGAGCAGTACTTC
>TRBJ1-2|TRBV18|NA|TRBD1
CASSPTGAGYTF
TGTGCCAGCTCGCCCACAGGGGCTGGCTACACCTTC
>TRBJ2-7|TRBV6-5|NA|NA
CASSYSDNSYEQYF
TGTGCCAGCAGTTACTCTGACAACTCCTACGAGCAGTACTTC
>TRBJ2-2|TRBV14|NA|TRBD1
CASSQLTGGFTGELFF
TGTGCCAGCAGCCAGCTGACAGGGGGCTTCACCGGGGAGCTGTTTTTT